This entry lists 32 T cell receptor beta chains sequenced from one sample in a study of blood T cell repertoires in COVID-19. The assay was immunoSEQ multiplex PCR, and TCRdb's table has in-frame clones only and misses some. The sample has 65,000 to 80,000 clones, around nine tenths seen once; the top ten hold about a tenth. The sample was peripheral blood. These receptor sequences come from a human donor in a cohort sampled during active COVID-19.

This chain uses TRBV27 with TRBJ2-1; D is perhaps TRBD1 (7 bases). Germline assignment: CDR1 MNHEY and CDR2 SMNVEV (reference sequence). CDR3 length: 12 residues. The V gene lost 7 bases and the J gene lost 6 bases, with 10 bases spanning the gap. CDR3 DNA: TGTGCCAGCAAGGAGGGGGCCAATGAGCAGTTCTTC. Amino acids: CASKEGANEQFF.

This clone was observed once. CDR3 sequence: CASSFTGNTIYF. The CDR3 DNA follows: TGTGCCAGCAGTTTTACTGGAAACACCATATATTTT. The gene calls are TRBV28 and TRBJ1-3; D is uncertain. Trimming pared 3 bases from V and 2 bases from J, leaving 2 bases between. Germline V gene lookup returns CDR1 MDHEN and CDR2 SYDVKM. The CDR3 runs to 12 residues.

The rearrangement links TRBV18 to TRBJ2-5; D perhaps matches TRBD2 (5 bases). This CDR3 contains 17 residues. Trimming took off 0 bases at V and 5 bases at J, with 19 bases between the two ends. The V gene's germline CDR1 is KGHSH and CDR2 LQKENI. The CDR3 sequence is CASSPPYPGVDTETQYF. The CDR3, as DNA: TGTGCCAGCTCACCACCGTATCCCGGGGTCGACACGGAGACCCAGTACTTC.

CDR3 in amino acids: CASRPDRPSSYEQYF. CDR3 nucleotide sequence: TGTGCAAGTCGCCCGGACAGGCCGAGCTCCTACGAGCAGTACTTC. V and J are TRBV12-2 and TRBJ2-7; the table's D call of TRBD1 was not tested on the DNA. TRBV12-2 is annotated as a pseudogene. The CDR3 runs to 15 residues.

The J gene is TRBJ2-1, the V gene TRBV6-5, with D tentatively TRBD1 (6 bases). Germline-derived CDR1 and CDR2 are MNHEY and SVGAGI. V lost 6 bases to trimming and J lost 4 bases, with 10 bases between them. The CDR3 consists of 13 residues. CDR3 loop: CASRQGRYNEQFF. For the CDR3, the DNA is TGTGCCAGCAGACAGGGACGGTACAATGAGCAGTTCTTC.

The chain employs TRBV27 and TRBJ2-5; 8 bases fit TRBD1. Germline values: CDR1 MNHEY, CDR2 SMNVEV (reference sequence). J was trimmed by 4 bases and V by 5 bases; bases with no gene match: 3. CDR3 size: 13 residues. The CDR3 DNA sequence: TGTGCCAGCAGTGGGACAGGAACAGAGACCCAGTACTTC. This codes for CASSGTGTETQYF.

This chain connects TRBV11-1 to TRBJ2-5, with 7 bases lining up with TRBD2. The germline gives CDR1 SGHAT, CDR2 FQDESV (reference sequence). With 3 bases clipped from V and 2 bases from J, the junction kept 3 bases outside the gene matches. The CDR3 loop spans 14 amino acids. CDR3 sequence: CASSFLAAQETQYF. In nucleotides, the CDR3 is TGTGCCAGCAGCTTCCTAGCGGCTCAAGAGACCCAGTACTTC.

The chain has TRBV11-3 and TRBJ2-3; D possibly corresponds to TRBD1 (6 bases). The CDR3 is made up of 15 amino acids. The germline V gene encodes CDR1 SGHNT and CDR2 YENEEA. Trimming shortened V by 0 bases and J by 6 bases, and 13 bases separated the two germline ends. The CDR3 region has the DNA TGTGCCAGCAGCTTAGAAACACAGGGATGGGATACGCAGTATTTT. Its translation is CASSLETQGWDTQYF.

V usage is TRBV11-3 and J usage is TRBJ2-1; the D is unclear. The CDR3 runs to 15 residues. Germline-derived CDR1 and CDR2 are SGHNT and YENEEA. Between the trimmed V and J ends, which lost 4 bases and 2 bases, there was a span of 12 bases. DNA of the CDR3: TGTGCCAGCAGCTCACCGACTCTTGCCTACAATGAGCAGTTCTTC. It codes for CASSSPTLAYNEQFF.

This clone is labeled as medium-sized. The gene calls are TRBV7-9 and TRBJ1-2; D is unresolved. Trimming took off 6 bases at V and 5 bases at J, with 16 bases between the two ends. CDR1 and CDR2 from the germline V gene are SEHNR and FQNEAQ (reference sequence). This CDR3 has 14 residues. CDR3 nucleotides: TGTGCCAGCAGTCCTGGGGAGACCTCTTATGGCTACACCTTC. Amino acids: CASSPGETSYGYTF.

This clone was detected only a few times. The chain carries TRBV4-1 and TRBJ2-7; perhaps TRBD1 as D (5 bases). V gave up 0 bases and J gave up 7 bases, with 13 bases separating them. The CDR3 is 14 residues long. CDR1 MGHRA and CDR2 YSYEKL come from the germline V gene. CDR3 protein: CASSQEVRVGEQYF. The DNA of the CDR3 is TGCGCCAGCAGCCAAGAGGTCAGGGTAGGGGAGCAGTACTTC.

This sequence joins TRBV7-9 and TRBJ1-6; tentative D call: TRBD1 (5 bases). This CDR3 is built from 14 residues. CDR1 and CDR2 from the germline V gene are SEHNR and FQNEAQ (reference sequence). Between the trimmed V and J ends, which lost 0 bases and 5 bases, there was a span of 5 bases. CDR3 DNA: TGTGCCAGCAGCTTAGCCAGGGATAATTCACCCCTCCACTTT. Encoded protein: CASSLARDNSPLHF.

The chain uses TRBV7-6 and TRBJ2-7; 7 nucleotides line up with TRBD2. Germline values: CDR1 SGHVS, CDR2 FNYEAQ. CDR3 size: 16 residues. J was trimmed by 0 bases and V by 1 base; bases with no gene match: 6. CDR3 bases: TGTGCCAGCAGCTTAGATGCTGGACTAGGCTCCTACGAGCAGTACTTC. This sequence encodes CASSLDAGLGSYEQYF.

This chain links TRBV28 with TRBJ1-1; 7 bases are a match to TRBD1. CDR1 is MDHEN and CDR2 is SYDVKM in the germline V gene. J lost 0 bases, V lost 8 bases, and 9 bases had no gene match. CDR3 length equals 15 residues. The CDR3 nucleotides are TGTGCCAGCCTGTCCTCGGGACAGATGAACACTGAAGCTTTCTTT. It translates to CASLSSGQMNTEAFF.

J is TRBJ2-5 and V is TRBV4-1, with 7 bases aligning to TRBD2. The length of the CDR3 is 15 residues. CDR1 and CDR2 (germline): MGHRA, YSYEKL. Unmatched junction bases numbered 11, after V lost 5 bases and J lost 5 bases. The CDR3 is CASSRLAATPETQYF. CDR3 bases: TGCGCCAGCAGCAGGCTAGCGGCCACACCGGAGACCCAGTACTTC.

The chain has TRBV7-3 and TRBJ1-1, with 12 bases identical to TRBD1. This CDR3 is 18 amino acids long. Germline CDR1 SGHTA, CDR2 FQGTGA. The V segment lost 1 base and the J segment 4 bases; nucleotides outside the gene matches: 10. For the CDR3, the DNA is TGTGCCAGCAGCTTAAGAGCCTTGGGACAGGGGGCGATCACTGAAGCTTTCTTT. Translating it yields CASSLRALGQGAITEAFF.

The gene calls are TRBV27 and TRBJ1-1; D uncertain. Trimming removed 3 bases at V and 1 base at J, with 9 bases between. CDR1 is MNHEY, CDR2 SMNVEV, per germline (reference sequence). The CDR3 loop spans 14 amino acids. The CDR3 region has the DNA TGTGCCAGCAGTTTGAGCCACCAGAACACTGAAGCTTTCTTT. It encodes CASSLSHQNTEAFF.

This clone appeared a few times. J is TRBJ1-6 and V is TRBV19, with 7 positions matching TRBD1. Per the germline V gene, CDR1 is LNHDA and CDR2 is SQIVND (reference sequence). V dropped 7 bases and J dropped 4; count of bases not matched to a gene: 4. The CDR3 is 14 amino acids. The CDR3 protein is CASTPTGYNSPLHF. CDR3 in DNA: TGTGCCAGTACCCCGACAGGGTATAATTCACCCCTCCACTTT.

The chain links TRBV11-3 to TRBJ2-3; possible D gene TRBD2, 6 bases. The CDR3 loop spans 17 amino acids. Germline values: CDR1 SGHNT, CDR2 YENEEA. V was trimmed by 0 bases and J by 4 bases, leaving 17 bases between them. In DNA, the CDR3 is TGTGCCAGCAGCTTAGATAATTGGGCTAGCGCATCAGATACGCAGTATTTT. As protein: CASSLDNWASASDTQYF.

This clone was detected once. The genes are TRBV6-2 or TRBV6-3 and TRBJ1-1, with 7 bases matching TRBD1. Per the germline V gene, CDR1 is MNHEY and CDR2 is SVGEGT. With V trimmed by 5 bases and J by 4 bases, 7 bases remained unmatched. There are 14 residues in the CDR3. This CDR3 is CASSPQGVGTEAFF. As DNA, the CDR3 is TGTGCCAGCAGTCCCCAGGGGGTAGGCACTGAAGCTTTCTTT.

This chain joins TRBV6-5 and TRBJ2-3; D is perhaps TRBD1 (5 bases). This CDR3 spans 13 amino acids. Germline V gene lookup returns CDR1 MNHEY and CDR2 SVGAGI. Between the trimmed V and J ends, which lost 7 bases and 6 bases, there was a span of 14 bases. CDR3 sequence reads: CASNDLTADTQYF. The CDR3 region has the DNA TGTGCCAGCAACGACCTGACAGCGGATACGCAGTATTTT.

This clone was seen just once. The gene calls are TRBV5-6 and TRBJ2-3, with D perhaps TRBD1 (10 bases). V was clipped by 4 bases and J by 1 base, with 25 bases between them. The CDR3 is made up of 19 amino acids. Germline lookup yields CDR1 SGHDT and CDR2 YYEEEE. CDR3 sequence (DNA): TGTGCCAGCAGCACCGGGACAGGGGTGTCTAGCGGGGGCACAGATACGCAGTATTTT. Its protein is CASSTGTGVSSGGTDTQYF. The full variable domain, in which reference TRBV5-6 and TRBJ2-3 provide the parts outside the CDR3, is DAGVTQSPTHLIKTRGQQVTLRCSPKSGHDTVSWYQQALGQGPQFIFQYYEEEERQRGNFPDRFSGHQFPNYSSELNVNALLLGDSALYLCASSTGTGVSSGGTDTQYFGPGTRLTVL.

This chain links TRBV6-1 with TRBJ2-5, with D perhaps TRBD1 (5 bases). Germline loops: CDR1 MNHNS, CDR2 SASEGT. The CDR3 length is 13 residues. V was cut by 2 bases and J by 7 bases, with 11 bases left in between. In DNA form, the CDR3 reads TGTGCCAGCAGTGAAAGGGGTCGAGGGACCCAGTACTTC. Protein: CASSERGRGTQYF.

The V call is TRBV10-3, the J call TRBJ2-3; 7 bases agree with TRBD2. This CDR3 comprises 15 residues. Germline V gene sequence: CDR1 ENHRY, CDR2 SYGVKD. Trimming at V came to 3 bases and at J to 4 bases, leaving 7 bases not matched to a gene. CDR3 amino acids: CAISDSWEGADTQYF. Written as DNA, the CDR3 is TGTGCCATCAGTGATTCGTGGGAGGGAGCAGATACGCAGTATTTT.

The chain has TRBV6-1 and TRBJ2-5; D possibly corresponds to TRBD1 (6 bases). Germline CDR1 is MNHNS and CDR2 is SASEGT. This CDR3 has 19 amino acids. V lost 4 bases and J lost 1, with 25 bases in between. CDR3 sequence reads: CASSVQGILSSPTQETQYF. The CDR3 nucleotides are TGTGCCAGCAGTGTGCAGGGGATTCTATCTTCACCTACCCAAGAGACCCAGTACTTC.

This clone was seen a few times. This sequence joins TRBV6-6 and TRBJ2-1, with 9 nucleotides matching TRBD2. The CDR3 length is 14 residues. CDR1 is MNHNY and CDR2 is SVGAGI in the germline V gene (reference sequence). V shed 2 bases, J shed 7 bases, and the junction held 3 bases outside the gene matches. CDR3 DNA: TGTGCCAGCAGTTACGGGACTAGCATAAATGAGCAGTTCTTC. Its protein is CASSYGTSINEQFF.

This clone appeared a single time. V gene TRBV5-5 combines with J gene TRBJ1-5, with D uncertain. Germline CDR1 is SGHKS and CDR2 is YYEKEE (reference sequence). V shed 2 bases and J shed 6 bases, with 12 bases lying between them. The CDR3 covers 14 residues. The chain's CDR3 is CASSFSVAGQPQHF. Here the CDR3 DNA reads TGTGCCAGCAGCTTCTCAGTGGCGGGTCAGCCCCAGCATTTT.

This CDR3 reads CASGAGGLGNTGELFF. CDR3 nucleotides: TGCGCCAGCGGAGCAGGGGGCCTGGGGAACACCGGGGAGCTGTTTTTT. This chain connects TRBV5-1 to TRBJ2-2; TRBD1 aligns across 8 bases. Trimming removed 7 bases from V and 1 base from J; junction bases left unmatched: 9. The germline V gene has CDR1 SGHRS and CDR2 YFSETQ. This CDR3 comprises 16 residues.

This clone was counted only a few times. The chain combines TRBV30 with TRBJ2-7; 7 bases agree with TRBD1. This CDR3 has 13 amino acids. Germline lookup yields CDR1 GTSNPN and CDR2 SVGIG (reference sequence). After removal of 5 bases from V and 2 bases from J, the junction contained 6 bases not matched to a gene. The CDR3 region has the DNA TGTGCCTGGGCCCCCGGGACAGCCTACGAGCAGTACTTC. Translating gives CAWAPGTAYEQYF.

This chain links TRBV7-2 with TRBJ2-5; no clear D. CDR1 is SGHTA, CDR2 FQGNSA, per germline. V lost 3 bases to trimming and J lost 2 bases, with 16 bases between them. The CDR3 length is 16 residues. The CDR3 DNA reads TGTGCCAGCAGCTTCGGTTCTTACTTCCCACAAGAGACCCAGTACTTC. This translates into CASSFGSYFPQETQYF.

V gene TRBV9 combines with J gene TRBJ2-3, with TRBD2 matching over 15 bases. Germline V gives CDR1 SGDLS, CDR2 YYNGEE. The CDR3 is made up of 17 amino acids. Trimming at V came to 3 bases and at J to 3 bases, leaving 5 bases not matched to a gene. In DNA form, the CDR3 reads TGTGCCAGCAGCGCCGATGGGACTAGCGGGAGGACAGATACGCAGTATTTT. Amino acid sequence: CASSADGTSGRTDTQYF.

This rearrangement joins TRBV7-8 to TRBJ2-7, with D perhaps matching TRBD1 (6 bases). The germline CDR1 and CDR2 sequences are SGHVS and FQNEAQ. The length of the CDR3 is 14 residues. The V end was cut by 5 bases, the J end by 4 bases, with 15 bases between. This CDR3 reads CASSLRGNPYEQYF. CDR3 bases: TGTGCCAGCAGCCTAAGGGGGAACCCGTACGAGCAGTACTTC.